This TCR beta chain was recorded in a study of OX40 agonist ivuxolimab in advanced cancers. Data came from immunoSEQ multiplex PCR; TCRdb stores just in-frame clones and leaves some out. The sample contains some 98,000 clones, roughly 91% of which appear only once. Points from the study as a whole: With doses of 0.1 to 3.0 mg/kg, CD4+ and CD8+ blood T cells had undergone clonal expansion by week 6.

Of note for this clone: Its matching antigen is unknown.

Trimming left V 7 bases short and J 2 bases short, with 12 bases between. The CDR3 extends over 13 amino acids. From germline, CDR1 is GTSNPN and CDR2 SVGIG (reference sequence). The gene calls are TRBV30 and TRBJ2-1; D unclear. The sequenced sample was CD4+ or CD8+ T cells sorted from blood, obtained in a trial of the OX40 agonist ivuxolimab. The TCR sequence derives from an adult with an advanced solid tumor such as melanoma, head and neck, liver or kidney cancer. CDR3 in amino acids: CAFLDTPYNEQFF. For the CDR3, the DNA is TGTGCCTTCCTTGATACTCCCTACAATGAGCAGTTCTTC.